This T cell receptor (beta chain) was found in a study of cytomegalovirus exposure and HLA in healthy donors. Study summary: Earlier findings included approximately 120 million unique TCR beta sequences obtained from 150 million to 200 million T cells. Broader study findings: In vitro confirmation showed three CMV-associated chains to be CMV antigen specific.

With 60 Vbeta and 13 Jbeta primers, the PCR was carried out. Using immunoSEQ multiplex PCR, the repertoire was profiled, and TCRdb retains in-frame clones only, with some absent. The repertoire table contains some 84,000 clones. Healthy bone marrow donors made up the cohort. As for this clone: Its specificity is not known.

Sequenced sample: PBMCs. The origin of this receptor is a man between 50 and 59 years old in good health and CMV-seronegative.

CDR3 loop: CASSLAGALRNEQFF. Written as DNA, the CDR3 is TGTGCCAGCAGCTTGGCTGGGGCATTACGCAATGAGCAGTTCTTC. The chain is built from TRBV5-6 and TRBJ2-1; the D gene is possibly TRBD1 (5 bases). Germline CDR1 is SGHDT and CDR2 is YYEEEE. V dropped 0 bases and J dropped 6 bases, with 13 bases sitting between them. CDR3 length: 15 residues.